A single sample is the source of the 7 T cell receptor beta chains below, sequenced in a study of Graves' ophthalmopathy and Graves' hyperthyroidism. TCR beta CDR3 amplification used RNA transcripts. RT-PCR with HTBI primers came first, then second-round multiplex PCR. MiXCR, applied by TCRdb to the multiplex PCR reads, yields one record per CDR3 protein. Among approximately 1.2 million distinct CDR3 sequences listed, about 35% were seen once. Material: peripheral blood or thyroid tissue (not recorded which). These receptors were collected from an adult man with Graves' hyperthyroidism.

This clonotype was detected a few times. The CDR3 sequence is CASSTHSFYGYTF. CDR3 bases: TGTGCCAGCAGTACCCACAGCTTCTATGGCTACACCTTC. The rearrangement joins TRBV6-2 or TRBV6-3 to TRBJ1-2; no reliable D call. With 5 bases removed from V and 4 bases from J, the gap between germline ends came to 11 bases. The CDR3 has 13 residues. Germline assignment: CDR1 MNHEY and CDR2 SVGEGT.

This clonotype was observed many times. This chain links TRBV24-1 with TRBJ2-2; perhaps TRBD2 as D (6 bases). V shed 1 base and J shed 4 bases, with 9 bases lying between them. Per the germline V gene, CDR1 is KGHDR and CDR2 is SFDVKD. This CDR3 region has 15 residues. The CDR3 here is CATSDLGLTTGELFF. CDR3 nucleotide sequence: TGTGCCACCAGTGATTTAGGACTAACCACCGGGGAGCTGTTTTTT.

The rearrangement joins TRBV12-3 or TRBV12-4 to TRBJ2-7; a weak D match, TRBD2 (5 bases). This CDR3 is built from 16 residues. V was cut by 3 bases and J by 1 base, with 16 bases left in between. The CDR3 nucleotides read TGTGCCAGCAGTTTGGAGGAAACAATATATTCCTACGAGCAGTACTTC. Residues: CASSLEETIYSYEQYF.

The chain combines TRBV7-2 with TRBJ1-2; D may be TRBD1 (6 bases). The V end lost 2 bases, the J end lost 5 bases, and 12 bases lay between the germline ends. The CDR3 runs to 14 residues. Germline values: CDR1 SGHTA, CDR2 FQGNSA. The DNA for the CDR3 is TGTGCCAGCAGCTTAAGTAGGACAGAGTATGGCTACACCTTC. This sequence encodes CASSLSRTEYGYTF.

Ten or more counts support this clonotype. The V call is TRBV19, the J call TRBJ1-5; 7 nucleotides align to TRBD1. Germline trimming cut 6 bases from V and 3 bases from J; bases unmatched to any gene: 5. Germline V gives CDR1 LNHDA, CDR2 SQIVND (reference sequence). The CDR3 contains 14 residues. CDR3 DNA sequence: TGTGCCAGTAGCGGGACAGCGATCAATCAGCCCCAGCATTTT. Its translation is CASSGTAINQPQHF.

This clonotype was observed many times. The chain employs TRBV9 and TRBJ2-7; D is unresolved. V lost 0 bases to trimming and J lost 0 bases, with 7 bases between them. This CDR3 has 14 residues. CDR1 is SGDLS and CDR2 is YYNGEE in the germline V gene. The CDR3 DNA reads TGTGCCAGCAGCGTAGACGGCCACTCCTACGAGCAGTACTTC. It codes for CASSVDGHSYEQYF.

This chain joins TRBV7-6 and TRBJ1-6; TRBD1 is a possible D gene (5 bases). The CDR3 runs to 15 residues. Germline loops: CDR1 SGHVS, CDR2 FNYEAQ. Trimming stripped 4 bases from V and 4 bases from J, with 11 bases between. CDR3 nucleotides: TGTGCCAGCAGCTCCGGACACGATTATAATTCACCCCTCCACTTT. It codes for CASSSGHDYNSPLHF. The entire variable domain, with the rest obtained from reference TRBV7-6 and TRBJ1-6, is as follows: GAGVSQSPRYKVTKRGQDVALRCDPISGHVSLYWYRQALGQGPEFLTYFNYEAQQDKSGLPNDRFSAERPEGSISTLTIQRTEQRDSAMYRCASSSGHDYNSPLHFGNGTRLTVT.